This paragraph reports one TCR beta chain. No antigen is known for it. No clone much larger than this one lies a single base away; base qualities are absent. From cysteine to phenylalanine, the CDR3 is 14 amino acids long. This entry keeps only the CDR3 DNA: 42 bases, framed from base 1. CDR1 and CDR2 (MDHEN, SYDVKM) derive from the germline V gene. V lost 3 bases and J lost 8 bases, and the count of bases not matched to a germline gene is 4. Five hundred nanograms of biopsy DNA per sample were submitted for commercial TCRB immunosequencing. A two-step, amplification bias-controlled multiplex PCR was used by Adaptive Biotechnology to amplify CDR3 regions from genomic DNA. The first PCR used primers for every V and J gene segment; the second PCR added barcodes and Illumina adapters. CDR3 libraries were sequenced on an Illumina instrument. Concerning the study's data processing: Vendor-provided pipelines were combined with custom analysis of raw data in R/Bioconductor under R version 3.3.0. Clonality, which ranges from 0 to 1, was calculated as the inverse of the normalised Shannon entropy across all productive clones. The repertoire share taken up by the top 100 clones defined high-frequency clones, and only clones that passed a 95% confidence test were kept. Overlap between samples was measured with the Morisita-Horn index, while repertoire diversity was measured with the Simpson index. The source is immuneACCESS, and TCRdb retained only in-frame sequences with V and J called. Part of the clones is not carried over; for the studies checked, unresolved V genes explain less than half of this, and the remainder is unexplained. The DNA gave D and trimming, while V, J and clone size come from that table. The sample has 6,000 to 8,000 clones on record, around 93% of them singletons. The top ten clones comprise 1.6% of the sample.

Eligible patients were adults with ileal or ileocolonic Crohn's disease who had an indication for ileocolonic resection. Whole ileal mucosal biopsies were stored frozen at -80°C before DNA extraction. Genomic DNA was extracted from frozen whole biopsies using a TRizol-based method and was quantified with a NanoDrop 2000 spectrophotometer. The sample originates from a study of T cell repertoires in ileal Crohn's disease (dated by TCRdb to between 2017 and 2020). About the investigation overall: Median disease duration was approximately 8 years, and under 40% of patients were identified as active smokers at the time of surgery. Every patient underwent surgery because of a complication, which was stricturing disease in about 61% of cases and penetrating disease in about 40%. A Rutgeerts score higher than i0 was the definition used for endoscopic postoperative recurrence. The study was conducted in parallel with a multicentre cohort that was designed to identify predictors of early endoscopic recurrence following ileocolonic resection. A prospective multicentre cohort supplied the 57 Crohn's disease patients whose TCR repertoires were analysed. Roughly half of the patients were given postoperative therapy, with around 11 receiving thiopurines and some 19 receiving anti-TNF agents. A total of around 150 mucosal samples from approximately 57 patients were sequenced, collected from several sites on the surgical specimen as well as at postoperative endoscopy. General study outcomes and caveats: Mucosal CD4 and CD8 T cells were sorted and sequenced only in a subgroup of patients, the size of which was not stated. Compared with CD4 T cells, sorted CD8 T cells contained more high-frequency clones, which suggests that the mucosal expansions were mostly CD8. Compared with non-smokers, patients who were active smokers at surgery showed a significantly higher proportion of clonal expansions (about 25% vs 20%, p=0.02). Endoscopic recurrence was linked to a higher percentage of high-frequency clones at surgery, and recurrence occurred in every patient whose clonality exceeded 26.8% (18/57).

The clonotype was recovered from an adult with Crohn's disease. Rearrangement joined TRBV28 to TRBJ1-2, and 12 bases in between align with TRBD1. Sequenced material: ileal tissue. The nucleotide sequence reads as follows: TGTGCCAGCAGTTTCAGGGGACAGGGGGCCGGCTACACCTTC. Translation gives CASSFRGQGAGYTF.